The clone carrying this TCR beta chain appeared a few times. Antigen specificity is unknown. Stated time point: patch test 2, 6 weeks after DPC sensitization. The sample's treatment: therapeutic diphenylcyclopropenone sensitization with weekly scalp DPC. This sample was taken from a study of human T cells and chemical hapten exposure. Study-wide findings and caveats: There was alopecia in the donors, so their immune response may differ from that of healthy people.

From the RACE reads, TCRdb called clonotypes with MiXCR, one entry per CDR3 protein. The sample lists more than 90,000 distinct CDR3 sequences, over 10% seen once, with 2.5% to 4% in the top ten. Germline assignment: CDR1 KGHSH and CDR2 LQKENI. The ends were cut back, 2 bases at V and 2 bases at J, with 13 bases in the middle. This CDR3 region has 15 residues. This specimen consisted of whole blood, obtained in connection with sensitization to the hapten diphenylcyclopropenone (DPC). This receptor was identified in a woman aged 40 to 49 with alopecia areata. Some clones in this sample may be carry-over from other donors' samples. V is TRBV18 and J is TRBJ2-7; D remains unclear. The CDR3, as DNA: TGTGCCAGCTCACCAATGAGTTTGGGGACCTACGAGCAGTACTTC. The encoded protein is CASSPMSLGTYEQYF.